This T cell receptor (beta chain) originates from a study of beta chain features in type 1 diabetes. The germline V gene encodes CDR1 SGHRS and CDR2 YFSETQ. The CDR3 has 13 amino acids. V gave up 4 bases and J gave up 3 bases, with 8 bases separating them. With regard to this clone: The target antigen is unknown.

Via the markers CD45RO/CCR7/CD25/CD127/CD95/CD27, stem cell-like memory, regulatory, central memory and naive CD4+ cells were sorted. The isolated RNA, all of it, was reverse transcribed, so expressed TCRB transcripts were what got sequenced. The read count averaged around 3.6 million across naive, central memory and regulatory T cell samples. Assay used: immunoSEQ multiplex PCR; TCRdb lists only in-frame clones, some missing. This table holds about 320,000 clones, less than 15% found once. Whole-study results and caveats: Naive, central memory and Treg TCRB repertoires seemed to resemble each other more closely in patients than they did in healthy donors.

The TCR sequence derives from a man younger than 45 in good health. The sample consisted of central memory CD4+ T cells from blood. The chain recombines TRBV5-1 with TRBJ1-5; D is unclear. The CDR3 is CASSRETNQPQHF. The CDR3 DNA reads as TGCGCCAGCAGCCGGGAGACCAATCAGCCCCAGCATTTT.